Included here is one T cell receptor (beta chain) sequence, with context. The data are from a study of control samples from healthy donors and cancer patients. This CDR3 is 13 amino acids long. Germline CDR1 and CDR2: MNHNS and SASEGT. V was pared by 2 bases and J by 14 bases, with 18 bases between. Some clones are missing from TCRdb's copy, which holds only in-frame ones; the method was immunoSEQ multiplex PCR. The repertoire holds approximately 150,000 clones, under 95% seen once, with about 1.5% in the top ten. The source is a woman in her late teens or twenties in good health. This chain links TRBV6-1 with TRBJ1-2; D is ambiguous. The sample comprised blood. In DNA, the CDR3 is TGTGCCAGCAGTGAACCCCTGGCGGCTCCCAGGACCTTC. Amino acids: CASSEPLAAPRTF.